The clone carrying this T cell receptor (beta chain) was seen only a few times. Some clones are missing from TCRdb's copy, which holds only in-frame ones; the method was immunoSEQ multiplex PCR. The sample has around 150,000 clones, 84% seen once; the top ten hold approximately 6.5%. Germline loops: CDR1 SGHRS, CDR2 YFSETQ. The junction had 6 bases not matched to a gene; V was cut back by 8 bases and J by 0 bases. The CDR3 has 15 amino acids. This record comes from a study of blood T cell repertoires in COVID-19. Study overall: Samples of COVID-19 (acute and convalescent) were obtained from the United States, Italy and Spain. Sources were T cells, B-cell-depleted T cells, or PBMCs; the material itself was cDNA or gDNA.

Sequencing was carried out using peripheral blood. This sequence joins TRBV5-1 and TRBJ2-2; TRBD1 agrees at 8 bases. The receptor comes from a human donor in a cohort sampled during active COVID-19. Written as DNA, the CDR3 is TGCGCCAGTACCCGGGACAGGTCGAACACCGGGGAGCTGTTTTTT. Translated, it gives CASTRDRSNTGELFF.